The 2 T cell receptor beta chains reported below all come from one sample, sequenced in a study of cytomegalovirus exposure and HLA in healthy donors (dated by TCRdb to 2017 to 2019). Library construction relied on the immunoSEQ multiplex PCR assay. For the multiplex PCR, a mixture combining 60 forward primers for TCR Vbeta segments and 13 reverse primers for TCR Jbeta segments was used. In its TCRdb copy, this immuneACCESS table keeps in-frame sequences only and misses some clones. Where compared with another copy, unresolved V genes explain less than half of these, and the others have no known cause. The sample yields about 130,000 clones; 65% to 90% were counted once. Of the sample, around 10% is held by the ten largest clones. The sample was PBMCs. The receptors here all came from a male donor in good health and CMV-seropositive.

The V and J genes are TRBV11-2 and TRBJ1-6; D is perhaps TRBD1 (6 bases). Per germline, CDR1 SGHAT and CDR2 FQNNGV. CDR3 size: 14 residues. Trimming took 1 base from V and 10 from J, leaving 11 bases between them. This CDR3 is CASSLGQGRSPLHF. In DNA form, the CDR3 reads TGTGCCAGCAGCTTAGGCCAGGGGCGGTCACCCCTCCACTTT. The full variable domain, its missing parts supplied by reference TRBV11-2 and TRBJ1-6, is EAGVAQSPRYKIIEKRQSVAFWCNPISGHATLYWYQQILGQGPKLLIQFQNNGVVDDSQLPKDRFSAERLKGVDSTLKIQPAKLEDSAVYLCASSLGQGRSPLHFGNGTRLTVT.

The chain couples TRBV9 to TRBJ2-3; 10 bases line up with TRBD2. The length of the CDR3 is 18 residues. Germline CDR1 is SGDLS and CDR2 is YYNGEE. V lost 0 bases and J lost 0; bases outside the gene matches: 7. CDR3 bases: TGTGCCAGCAGCGTAGGGGCTAGCGGGAGCTCTAGCACAGATACGCAGTATTTT. It is translated as CASSVGASGSSSTDTQYF.